This T cell receptor beta chain is from a study of graft-versus-host responses after intestinal transplantation. Whole-study findings and limits: GvH clones occurred in recipient marrow; some first appeared in ileum or blood.

Assay: immunoSEQ multiplex PCR; the TCRdb copy retains only in-frame clones and omits some. The sample includes around 100,000 clones, 91% of them seen just once. About this clone itself: The antigen is unknown.

Germline loops: CDR1 KGHSH, CDR2 LQKENI. Trimming left V 0 bases short and J 9 bases short, with 6 bases between. The CDR3 is made up of 12 amino acids. The rearrangement joins TRBV18 to TRBJ2-1; D gene unclear. Sequencing used unstimulated CD4+ T cells sorted from spleen or lymph node cells, obtained before transplant. The source of this sequence is a human donor who was the organ donor for an intestinal transplant. CDR3 amino acids: CASSPPAAEQFF. The CDR3 nucleotides are TGTGCCAGCTCACCACCGGCTGCTGAGCAGTTCTTC.